This TCR beta chain was identified in a study of blood T cell repertoires in COVID-19. For the study at large: Whether acute or convalescent, the COVID-19 samples came from the United States, Italy and Spain. From T cells, B-cell-depleted T cells, or PBMCs came the material, which was cDNA or gDNA.

Authors' analysis steps: The authors estimated nucleated cell counts from reference gene primer amplification. Assay: immunoSEQ multiplex PCR; the TCRdb copy retains only in-frame clones and omits some. From that table come the V and J calls and clone size; the DNA was used to work out D and trimming. The sample lists around 97,000 clones, approximately 82% occurring once. Trimming cost V 4 bases and J 2 bases; bases outside gene matches: 11. Germline CDR1 and CDR2: SGDLS and YYNGEE. This CDR3 comprises 17 residues. This sequence was found in a man in his 70s with acute or convalescent COVID-19. J is TRBJ2-2 and V is TRBV9, with 7 bases lining up with TRBD2. Sequenced material: peripheral blood. The CDR3 nucleotides read TGTGCCAGCAGCCACCCTAAGCGGGAATTAAACACCGGGGAGCTGTTTTTT. Its protein is CASSHPKRELNTGELFF.